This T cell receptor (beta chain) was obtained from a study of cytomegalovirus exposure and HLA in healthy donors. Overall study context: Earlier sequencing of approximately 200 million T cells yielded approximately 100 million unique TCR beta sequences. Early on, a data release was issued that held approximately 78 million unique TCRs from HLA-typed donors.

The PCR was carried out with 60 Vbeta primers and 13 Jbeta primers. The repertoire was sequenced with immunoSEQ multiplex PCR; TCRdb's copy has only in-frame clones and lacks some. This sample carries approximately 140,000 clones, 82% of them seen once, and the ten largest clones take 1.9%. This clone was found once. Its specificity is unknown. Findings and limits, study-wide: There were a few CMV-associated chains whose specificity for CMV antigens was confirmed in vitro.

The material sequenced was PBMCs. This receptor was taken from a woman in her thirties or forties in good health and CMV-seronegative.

The CDR3 loop reads CASSLEVTQMYEQYF. The CDR3 DNA sequence: TGTGCCAGCAGCTTAGAGGTGACACAAATGTACGAGCAGTACTTC. The V and J genes are TRBV11-2 and TRBJ2-7; no reliable D call. The CDR3 length is 15 residues. The germline gives CDR1 SGHAT, CDR2 FQNNGV. V lost 0 bases, J lost 4 bases, and 13 bases lay in between.